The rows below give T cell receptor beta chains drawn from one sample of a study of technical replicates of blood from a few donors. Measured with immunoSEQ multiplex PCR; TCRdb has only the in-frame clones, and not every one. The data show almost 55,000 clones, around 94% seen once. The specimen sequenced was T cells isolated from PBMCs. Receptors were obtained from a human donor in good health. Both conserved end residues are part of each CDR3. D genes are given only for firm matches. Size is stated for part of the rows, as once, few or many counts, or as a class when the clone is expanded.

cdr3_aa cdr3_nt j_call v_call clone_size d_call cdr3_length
CASSLDPGSYPETQYF TGTGCCAGCAGCTTAGATCCGGGATCCTACCCAGAGACCCAGTACTTC TRBJ2-5 TRBV7-9 NA NA 16
CASSLRGNQPQHF TGTGCCAGCAGCTTGCGGGGCAATCAGCCCCAGCATTTT TRBJ1-5 TRBV5-5 NA NA 13
CASTPRGLEGYTF TGTGCCAGCACTCCCAGGGGGCTCGAGGGCTACACCTTC TRBJ1-2 TRBV28 NA TRBD1 13
CATSRGTSVGTDTQYF TGTGCCACCAGCAGGGGAACTAGCGTAGGCACAGATACGCAGTATTTT TRBJ2-3 TRBV15 NA TRBD2 16
CSVLAGGPYEQYF TGCAGCGTTCTAGCGGGAGGTCCCTACGAGCAGTACTTC TRBJ2-7 TRBV29-1 once TRBD2 13
CASSDQGQGANEQFF TGCGCCAGCAGCGACCAGGGTCAGGGGGCTAATGAGCAGTTCTTC TRBJ2-1 TRBV5-1 NA TRBD1 15
CAITLGLAGDNEQFF TGTGCCATCACCCTGGGACTAGCGGGTGACAATGAGCAGTTCTTC TRBJ2-1 TRBV10-3 NA TRBD2 15
CASSLEGQGFSPLHF TGCGCCAGCAGCTTGGAAGGACAGGGTTTCTCACCCCTCCACTTT TRBJ1-6 TRBV5-1 NA TRBD1 15
CASSWGGRPGTGELFF TGTGCCAGCAGTTGGGGGGGGCGTCCAGGGACCGGGGAGCTGTTTTTT TRBJ2-2 TRBV6-6 NA NA 16
CASSWDRRSTNEKLFF TGTGCCAGCAGCTGGGACAGGCGCTCAACTAATGAAAAACTGTTTTTT TRBJ1-4 TRBV11-2 NA TRBD1 16
CASSWGGQGDEQYF TGTGCCAGCAGTTGGGGGGGCCAGGGCGACGAGCAGTACTTC TRBJ2-7 TRBV6-6 once NA 14
CASSFQDTFYEAFF TGTGCCAGCAGTTTCCAGGACACCTTTTATGAAGCTTTCTTT TRBJ1-1 TRBV28 NA NA 14
CASSHTLAGVGVDTQYF TGTGCCAGCAGCCACACTCTTGCGGGAGTCGGCGTAGATACGCAGTATTTT TRBJ2-3 TRBV7-9 NA TRBD2 17
CSVLPHNNEQFF TGCAGCGTACTGCCGCATAACAATGAGCAGTTCTTC TRBJ2-1 TRBV29-1 NA NA 12
CASREPRVFGTEAFF TGTGCCAGCAGAGAACCCAGGGTATTTGGCACTGAAGCTTTCTTT TRBJ1-1 TRBV28 NA NA 15
CASSLRQEQFF TGTGCCAGCAGTTTACGACAGGAGCAGTTCTTC TRBJ2-1 TRBV6-5 NA NA 11
CASSLGQINTEAFF TGCGCCAGCAGCTTGGGGCAGATAAACACTGAAGCTTTCTTT TRBJ1-1 TRBV5-1 NA NA 14
CASSIQGNQPQHF TGTGCCAGCAGTATACAGGGGAATCAGCCCCAGCATTTT TRBJ1-5 TRBV28 few TRBD1 13
CASSLDRGLPYEQYF TGTGCCAGCAGCTTAGACCGGGGACTCCCCTACGAGCAGTACTTC TRBJ2-7 TRBV11-2 NA NA 15
CASRSGPSSYNEQFF TGTGCCAGCAGGAGTGGCCCTAGCTCCTACAATGAGCAGTTCTTC TRBJ2-1 TRBV28 NA NA 15
CASSFRATGDEKLFF TGCGCCAGCAGCTTTAGGGCCACAGGGGATGAAAAACTGTTTTTT TRBJ1-4 TRBV5-1 NA TRBD1 15
CASSGGTDPYF TGTGCCAGCAGCGGGGGGACAGACCCTTACTTC TRBJ2-7 TRBV11-3 NA NA 11
CASSPGLLYGYTF TGTGCCAGCAGTCCAGGGCTGTTGTATGGCTACACCTTC TRBJ1-2 TRBV6-5 NA NA 13
CASSSTIAGADTQYF TGTGCCAGCAGCTCTACTATAGCGGGAGCGGATACGCAGTATTTT TRBJ2-3 TRBV6-5 NA TRBD2 15
CASSYGDGSYEQYF TGTGCCAGCAGTTATGGAGACGGCTCCTACGAGCAGTACTTC TRBJ2-7 TRBV6-6 once NA 14
CASSYRVEAFF TGTGCCAGCAGCTACAGGGTGGAAGCTTTCTTT TRBJ1-1 TRBV28 NA NA 11
CASSRQEELFF TGTGCCAGCAGCAGGCAGGAGGAGCTGTTTTTT TRBJ2-2 TRBV5-4 NA NA 11
CASSLEHNNSPLHF TGTGCCAGCAGCTTGGAACATAATAATTCACCCCTCCACTTT TRBJ1-6 TRBV5-6 NA NA 14
CASSQGPQGQGSPLHF TGTGCCAGCAGCCAAGGTCCACAGGGTCAGGGTTCACCCCTCCACTTT TRBJ1-6 TRBV5-4 NA NA 16
CASRLAGTSTDTQYF TGCGCCAGCAGACTAGCGGGGACTAGCACAGATACGCAGTATTTT TRBJ2-3 TRBV5-1 NA TRBD2 15
CASSLGAGMYGNTIYF TGTGCCAGCAGCTTAGGAGCAGGCATGTACGGAAACACCATATATTTT TRBJ1-3 TRBV7-9 NA NA 16